This passage covers 27 T cell receptor beta chains from one sample sequenced in a study of vaccination and CD4 T cells after COVID-19. Researchers used the Oncomine TCR Beta short-read assay to sequence DNA from cultured CD4+ T cells. MiXCR was run by TCRdb on the PCR reads, yielding one entry per CDR3 protein. The table shows about 20,000 distinct CDR3 sequences, with around 55% occurring only once. Which antigens these TCRs recognize remains unknown. Sample treatment: roughly nine-day PBMC culture with coronavirus spike peptide pools or control peptides (ViraFEST assay). What was sequenced was CD4+ T cells from blood, cultured in vitro. Receptor source: a human donor who had recovered from COVID-19.

V and J are TRBV12-3 or TRBV12-4 and TRBJ1-6, with D hard to call. CDR3 size: 13 residues. Trimming cost V 3 bases and J 10 bases, with 10 bases left between them. In DNA, the CDR3 is TGTGCCAGCAGTTTTGGGGAAATCTCACCCCTCCACTTT. Translated: CASSFGEISPLHF.

As regards this clonotype: The junction differs from germline at one of its ends, possibly a read error. The rearrangement links TRBV11-3 to TRBJ1-1; perhaps TRBD1 as D (6 bases). This CDR3 is 15 amino acids long. The germline CDR1 and CDR2 sequences are SGHNT and YENEEA. The CDR3 sequence: CAGSTHFRGMAEAFF. The DNA for the CDR3 is TGTGCCGGCAGCACACACTTTAGGGGGATGGCTGAAGCTTTCTTT.

J is TRBJ2-7 and V is TRBV7-9; D might be TRBD1 or TRBD2, each matching 5 bases. The germline V gene has CDR1 SEHNR and CDR2 FQNEAQ (reference sequence). The germline V and J ends were trimmed by 6 bases and 4 bases, with 16 bases remaining between them. The CDR3 has 14 residues. CDR3 region: CASSSGTAVYEQYF. The DNA of the CDR3 is TGTGCCAGCAGTTCCGGGACGGCGGTATACGAGCAGTACTTC.

The CDR3 sequence: CAISESYSGDIYEQYF. The CDR3 DNA reads TGTGCCATCAGTGAGTCTTACAGCGGGGATATCTACGAGCAGTACTTC. The rearrangement links TRBV10-3 to TRBJ2-7; TRBD2 aligns across 7 bases. Germline V gene sequence: CDR1 ENHRY, CDR2 SYGVKD. CDR3 size: 16 residues. The V and J ends lost 0 bases and 3 bases, in that order; junction bases with no gene match: 8.

The CDR3 DNA reads TGTGCCAGCAGCAAAGACGCAAGCGATGTTTCCTACGAGCAGTACTTC. It is translated as CASSKDASDVSYEQYF. The chain is built from TRBV21-1 and TRBJ2-7. TRBV21-1 is marked as a pseudogene. The CDR3 totals 16 residues.

V usage is TRBV12-3 or TRBV12-4 and J usage is TRBJ1-2, with TRBD1 identical over 7 bases. This CDR3 is 16 amino acids long. V was pared by 8 bases and J by 4 bases, with 16 bases of the junction left unmatched. CDR3 coding DNA: TGTGCCAGCGGACAAGATAGGGGGCGCCTCCCCTATGGCTACACCTTC. Its translation: CASGQDRGRLPYGYTF.

This chain connects TRBV28 to TRBJ1-2; tentative D call: TRBD1 (5 bases). V lost 6 bases and J 1 base, leaving 6 bases between the germline ends. The CDR3 sequence is 12 residues long. In germline, CDR1 is MDHEN, CDR2 SYDVKM. The CDR3 sequence: CASRGLNYGYTF. The CDR3 DNA sequence: TGTGCCAGCAGGGGGCTTAACTATGGCTACACCTTC.

The chain is built from TRBV6-1 and TRBJ1-6, with D possibly matching TRBD1 (5 bases). Germline V gives CDR1 MNHNS, CDR2 SASEGT. Trimming took off 10 bases at V and 7 bases at J, with 20 bases between the two ends. The CDR3 length is 15 residues. CDR3 bases: TGTGCCATACCGACCGGGGACGACGGCAATTCACCCCTCCACTTT. Translated: CAIPTGDDGNSPLHF.

The V gene is TRBV11-3, the J gene TRBJ2-1, with 8 positions matching TRBD2. After removal of 1 base from V and 3 bases from J, the junction contained 5 bases not matched to a gene. This CDR3 has 16 residues. Germline CDR1 is SGHNT and CDR2 is YENEEA. The CDR3: CASSLVSGGLYNEQFF. The CDR3 bases are TGTGCCAGCAGCTTAGTATCGGGGGGGCTCTACAATGAGCAGTTCTTC.

The chain employs TRBV10-3 and TRBJ1-5; D is undetermined. The CDR3 covers 13 residues. The ends were cut back, 5 bases at V and 3 bases at J, with 8 bases in the middle. From germline, CDR1 is ENHRY and CDR2 SYGVKD. The CDR3 region is CAISPDPNQPQHF. In nucleotides, the CDR3 is TGTGCCATCAGTCCAGATCCCAATCAGCCCCAGCATTTT.

This clonotype has a handful of counts. V is TRBV7-2 and J is TRBJ1-2; possibly TRBD1 for D (6 bases). The CDR3 runs to 16 residues. Trimming left V 1 base short and J 0 bases short, with 12 bases between. Per germline, CDR1 SGHTA and CDR2 FQGNSA. The chain's CDR3 is CASSLVWDISNYGYTF. DNA for the CDR3: TGTGCCAGCAGCTTAGTATGGGACATCTCTAACTATGGCTACACCTTC.

V is TRBV4-3 and J is TRBJ1-1; 8 bases match TRBD1. The CDR3 loop spans 12 amino acids. The germline V gene has CDR1 LGHNA and CDR2 YSLEER. V lost 2 bases to trimming and J lost 8 bases; unmatched junction nucleotides: 1. The CDR3 DNA is TGCGCCAGCAGCCAACAGGGGGCCGAAGCTTTCTTT. Amino acid sequence: CASSQQGAEAFF.

This chain uses TRBV11-2 with TRBJ2-6, with D perhaps matching TRBD1 or TRBD2 (5 bases each). This CDR3 spans 18 amino acids. The V end lost 3 bases, the J end lost 2 bases, and 17 bases lay between the germline ends. Germline lookup yields CDR1 SGHAT and CDR2 FQNNGV. The CDR3 protein is CASSFRGAPSPGANVLTF. CDR3 coding DNA: TGTGCCAGCAGCTTTCGAGGGGCGCCATCTCCTGGGGCCAACGTCCTGACTTTC.

Only a few counts were recorded for this clonotype. The V gene is TRBV6-5, the J gene TRBJ1-1, with 7 bases that match TRBD1. This CDR3 is 15 amino acids long. With 0 bases clipped from V and 3 bases from J, the junction kept 4 bases outside the gene matches. Germline V lookup: CDR1 MNHEY, CDR2 SVGAGI. CDR3 sequence: CASSYSSRGDTEAFF. The CDR3 DNA follows: TGTGCCAGCAGTTACTCGAGCAGGGGGGACACTGAAGCTTTCTTT.

The chain has TRBV2 and TRBJ2-5, with 11 nucleotides matching TRBD1. CDR1 and CDR2 from the germline V gene are SNHLY and FYNNEI. Trimming took 5 bases from V and 4 from J; bases not matched to a gene: 9. The CDR3 runs 16 residues. The CDR3: CASSPGQGATGETQYF. The CDR3 nucleotides are TGTGCCAGCAGTCCCGGACAGGGGGCAACTGGAGAGACCCAGTACTTC.

The V gene is TRBV5-1, the J gene TRBJ2-2; possibly TRBD1 or TRBD2 for D (5 bases each). The CDR3 has 15 residues. The germline V and J ends were trimmed by 2 bases and 0 bases, with 8 bases remaining between them. The germline V gene encodes CDR1 SGHRS and CDR2 YFSETQ. CDR3 in amino acids: CASSFGTTNTGELFF. CDR3 in DNA: TGCGCCAGCAGCTTCGGGACCACGAACACCGGGGAGCTGTTTTTT.

This chain connects TRBV5-1 to TRBJ2-2, with D uncertain. The CDR3 runs 18 residues. Deletions cut 0 bases from V and 1 base from J, with 16 bases between. Germline loops: CDR1 SGHRS, CDR2 YFSETQ. The CDR3 loop reads CASSLALVRVRNTGELFF. CDR3 DNA sequence: TGCGCCAGCAGCTTGGCCTTGGTACGGGTGAGGAACACCGGGGAGCTGTTTTTT.

The chain joins TRBV19 to TRBJ2-7; D uncertain. The V gene lost 3 bases and the J gene lost 3 bases, with 9 bases spanning the gap. Germline V lookup: CDR1 LNHDA, CDR2 SQIVND (reference sequence). The CDR3 covers 13 residues. The CDR3 loop is CASSMARSYEQYF. The CDR3 nucleotides read TGTGCCAGTAGTATGGCCAGAAGCTACGAGCAGTACTTC.

The chain couples TRBV6-1 to TRBJ1-5, with D hard to call. Trimming left V 6 bases short and J 0 bases short, with 15 bases between. The germline CDR1 and CDR2 sequences are MNHNS and SASEGT. The CDR3 contains 16 residues. The CDR3 spells CASRKMAGNSNQPQHF. The CDR3, as DNA: TGTGCCAGCAGGAAAATGGCGGGGAATAGCAATCAGCCCCAGCATTTT.

The genes are TRBV7-2 and TRBJ1-1; tentative D call: TRBD1 (5 bases). V was clipped by 2 bases and J by 8 bases, with 21 bases between them. The CDR3 is 16 amino acids. Germline-derived CDR1 and CDR2 are SGHTA and FQGNSA. CDR3 nucleotide sequence: TGTGCCAGCAGCTTAATCCGGGACCGCCCTGGGGGAGAAGCTTTCTTT. It yields the protein CASSLIRDRPGGEAFF.

This clonotype was detected only a few times. This sequence joins TRBV27 and TRBJ2-3; D uncertain. Germline V CDR1 and CDR2: MNHEY, SMNVEV (reference sequence). This CDR3 is 13 amino acids long. V shed 5 bases and J shed 3 bases, with 9 bases lying between them. Here the CDR3 DNA reads TGTGCCAGCAGTGCCCCGAGGACAGATACGCAGTATTTT. This codes for CASSAPRTDTQYF.

The chain links TRBV12-3 or TRBV12-4 to TRBJ2-5; unclear D gene. CDR3 length: 14 amino acids. The V end lost 0 bases, the J end lost 2 bases, and 7 bases lay between the germline ends. The CDR3 DNA reads TGTGCCAGCAGTTTAGCCGGCGGTCAAGAGACCCAGTACTTC. Translation gives CASSLAGGQETQYF.

Only a few counts were recorded for this clonotype. The chain is built from TRBV7-8 and TRBJ1-5, with a weak D call TRBD1 (5 bases). The CDR3 loop spans 17 amino acids. Germline CDR1 and CDR2: SGHVS and FQNEAQ. V lost 3 bases to trimming and J lost 0 bases, with 15 bases between them. For the CDR3, the DNA is TGTGCCAGCAGCTTCGGGACTCCGGGAGGTAGCAATCAGCCCCAGCATTTT. This encodes CASSFGTPGGSNQPQHF.

The rearrangement joins TRBV27 to TRBJ1-2; perhaps TRBD1 as D (5 bases). CDR3 length equals 15 residues. In germline, CDR1 is MNHEY, CDR2 SMNVEV (reference sequence). V lost 6 bases, J lost 0 bases, and 14 bases lay in between. The CDR3 DNA follows: TGTGCCAGCAGGGGGGGAATTTTGGCTAACTATGGCTACACCTTC. Translating it yields CASRGGILANYGYTF.

The chain combines TRBV11-3 with TRBJ2-3, with D tentatively TRBD1 (6 bases). Germline V gene lookup returns CDR1 SGHNT and CDR2 YENEEA. The ends were cut back, 5 bases at V and 6 bases at J, with 18 bases in the middle. The CDR3 spans 15 residues. As DNA, the CDR3 is TGTGCCAGCAGCCCCGGACAGTCGGTGATGGATACGCAGTATTTT. Translated: CASSPGQSVMDTQYF.

This rearrangement joins TRBV12-3 or TRBV12-4 to TRBJ2-5, with 7 positions matching TRBD1. The CDR3 totals 13 residues. V shed 10 bases and J 5 bases; nucleotides not matched to a gene: 10. In nucleotides, the CDR3 is TGTGCCACCCAGAGGGGGCAGTTGGAGACCCAGTACTTC. Its translation: CATQRGQLETQYF.

This clonotype has more than one count but fewer than ten. The CDR3 nucleotides read TGCAGCGTTATTCCGAGTAGGGAGAGGACTTTCTTT. Translation gives CSVIPSRERTFF. The chain uses TRBV29-1 and TRBJ1-1; no firm D call. The V end lost 5 bases, the J end lost 12 bases, and 19 bases lay between the germline ends. Germline V CDR1 and CDR2: SQVTM, ANQGSEA. The CDR3 consists of 12 residues.